The sample holds many counts of the clone carrying this T cell receptor (beta chain). Antigen: not known. This specimen belongs to a study of CD8 T cells in ankylosing spondylitis. Regarding the study as a whole: Characteristic, it appeared, of ankylosing spondylitis blood was a TCR beta motif of fewer than 10 highly homologous variants.

TCRdb independently ran MiXCR on the 5' RACE reads; one entry per CDR3 protein. Among about 540,000 distinct CDR3 sequences listed, 10% to 15% were seen once. CDR3 size: 12 residues. V lost 4 bases and J lost 4, with 7 bases in between. The germline V gene has CDR1 LGHDT and CDR2 YNNKEL (reference sequence). The V and J genes are TRBV3-1 and TRBJ1-1; no clear D gene. What was sequenced was blood, either unsorted or a sorted T cell fraction (not recorded which). The sequence derives from a male donor with ankylosing spondylitis. The CDR3 DNA is TGTGCCAGCAGCCGAGGAATCACTGAAGCTTTCTTT. Translation: CASSRGITEAFF.